Below, 31 T cell receptor beta chains from the same sample are listed, as sequenced in a study of molecular identifiers for immune sequencing clone quantification. TCRdb called the PCR reads again in MiXCR, with one record for every CDR3 protein. The repertoire includes 490,000 or so distinct CDR3 sequences, about a fifth of them detected once, and about 0.78% sits in the top ten. Source material: naive CD8+ T cells from blood, with Jurkat cell RNA spiked in. Sample subset: FACS-sorted CD8+CD4-CCR7+CD45RA+ naive T cells. The receptors originated from a human donor in good health. Some libraries in this study had Jurkat cell RNA spiked in.

This clonotype came up once. A much larger clone differs by one base, so this may be a read error. The V and J genes are TRBV25-1 and TRBJ2-6; 7 bases align to TRBD1. Looked up from germline, CDR1 is MGHDK and CDR2 is SYGVNS. The V gene end was trimmed by 1 base and the J gene end by 2 bases; junction bases not matched to a gene: 14. The CDR3 runs 20 residues. CDR3 nucleotide sequence: TGTGCCAGCAGTGAATGGGCCGGGACAGCGTATGACCCTGGGGCCAACGTCCTGACTTTC. Its translation is CASSEWAGTAYDPGANVLTF.

This clonotype has ten or more counts. V usage is TRBV30 and J usage is TRBJ2-1, with D tentatively TRBD2 (6 bases). CDR3 length: 12 amino acids. The germline gives CDR1 GTSNPN, CDR2 SVGIG (reference sequence). The V and J ends lost 1 base and 10 bases respectively, with 11 bases between them. CDR3 region: CAWSALGGEQFF. CDR3 in DNA: TGTGCCTGGAGTGCCCTGGGAGGCGAGCAGTTCTTC. The full variable domain, in which reference TRBV30 and TRBJ2-1 provide the parts outside the CDR3, is SQTIHQWPATLVQPVGSPLSLECTVEGTSNPNLYWYRQAAGRGLQLLFYSVGIGQISSEVPQNLSASRPQDRQFILSSKKLLLSDSGFYLCAWSALGGEQFFGPGTRLTVL.

This clonotype occurred many times. The V gene is TRBV25-1, the J gene TRBJ2-7, with D possibly matching TRBD2 (5 bases). The CDR3 consists of 15 residues. Germline V lookup: CDR1 MGHDK, CDR2 SYGVNS. V gave up 1 base and J gave up 2 bases, with 12 bases separating them. The CDR3 DNA follows: TGTGCCAGCAGTGAATCCGGACTTATAGCCTACGAGCAGTACTTC. As protein: CASSESGLIAYEQYF.

With regard to this clonotype: A much larger clonotype is one base distant, so this may be a read error. V is TRBV27 and J is TRBJ2-3, with TRBD2 matching over 10 bases. The V segment lost 5 bases and the J segment 2 bases; nucleotides outside the gene matches: 13. The CDR3 length is 18 residues. The germline V gene encodes CDR1 MNHEY and CDR2 SMNVEV (reference sequence). The CDR3 DNA reads TGTGCCAGCAGTCCGCTTACCCCCAGCGGGGGGGCCACAGATACGCAGTATTTT. Encoded protein: CASSPLTPSGGATDTQYF.

This clonotype turned up a few times. J is TRBJ2-3 and V is TRBV7-6; the D gene is possibly TRBD1 (6 bases). CDR3 length: 15 amino acids. CDR1 is SGHVS, CDR2 FNYEAQ, per germline. V lost 1 base, J lost 6 bases, and 14 bases lay in between. CDR3 nucleotides: TGTGCCAGCAGCTTAGTTGCGCAGGGGATGGATACGCAGTATTTT. Residues: CASSLVAQGMDTQYF.

The CDR3, as DNA: TGTGCCAGCCTGGAAGGGAACACTGAAGCTTTCTTT. Protein sequence: CASLEGNTEAFF. J is TRBJ1-1 and V is TRBV12-3 or TRBV12-4; D is ambiguous. Trimming pared 8 bases from V and 1 base from J, leaving 8 bases between. This CDR3 has 12 amino acids.

V is TRBV28 and J is TRBJ2-3; 15 nucleotides agree with TRBD2. The CDR3 covers 21 residues. Germline V gene data show CDR1 as MDHEN and CDR2 as SYDVKM. V shed 5 bases and J 0 bases; nucleotides not matched to a gene: 15. CDR3 protein: CASSPSAGLAGGLFSTDTQYF. The CDR3, as DNA: TGTGCCAGCAGTCCATCGGCGGGACTAGCGGGAGGACTATTTAGCACAGATACGCAGTATTTT.

This clonotype was picked up a small number of times. J is TRBJ2-7 and V is TRBV12-3 or TRBV12-4; either TRBD1 or TRBD2 may fit D (6 bases each). The CDR3 contains 14 residues. Trimming cost V 3 bases and J 2 bases, with 11 bases left between them. DNA for the CDR3: TGTGCCAGCAGTTTTGGAGGGGGTACCTACGAGCAGTACTTC. Translation gives CASSFGGGTYEQYF.

The sample holds a few counts of this clonotype. Sequence at one end of the junction differs from germline and may be a read error. J is TRBJ2-7 and V is TRBV5-6; D possibly corresponds to TRBD2 (5 bases). CDR1 SGHDT and CDR2 YYEEEE come from the germline V gene. CDR3 length: 14 amino acids. CDR3 sequence: CASGLAAGRSEQYF. DNA for the CDR3: TGTGCCAGCGGCTTAGCTGCGGGCCGGTCCGAGCAGTACTTC.

This clonotype was picked up a small number of times. The chain is built from TRBV27 and TRBJ1-3; D ambiguous. Germline V gene sequence: CDR1 MNHEY, CDR2 SMNVEV (reference sequence). This CDR3 is 13 amino acids long. The ends were cut back, 8 bases at V and 0 bases at J, with 8 bases in the middle. The CDR3 coding sequence is TGTGCCAGCGGGTCGAGCTCTGGAAACACCATATATTTT. Protein product: CASGSSSGNTIYF.

The sample holds many counts of this clonotype. J is TRBJ2-3 and V is TRBV13; 9 nucleotides agree with TRBD1. Germline CDR1 is PRHDT and CDR2 is FYEKMQ (reference sequence). V was pared by 2 bases and J by 5 bases, with 5 bases of the junction left unmatched. The CDR3 has 15 residues. CDR3 sequence (DNA): TGTGCCAGCAGCTTATTACAGGGGGCAGGAGATACGCAGTATTTT. Its protein is CASSLLQGAGDTQYF.

This clonotype occurred a few times. The rearrangement links TRBV14 to TRBJ2-7; weak D call: TRBD1 (6 bases). Germline CDR1 and CDR2: SGHDN and FVKESK. Between the trimmed V and J ends, which lost 1 base and 3 bases, there was a span of 10 bases. This CDR3 is built from 14 residues. CDR3 region: CASSQVQGFYEQYF. CDR3 coding DNA: TGTGCCAGCAGCCAAGTACAGGGATTCTACGAGCAGTACTTC.

Points on this clonotype: A read error may account for a junction end that differs from germline. V and J are TRBV7-9 and TRBJ2-3; D is uncertain. Germline V gene data show CDR1 as SEHNR and CDR2 as FQNEAQ (reference sequence). The CDR3 spans 16 residues. DNA of the CDR3: TGTACCAGCAGCTTAGTCGGTAGCAGGACGACAGATACGCAGTATTTT. This codes for CTSSLVGSRTTDTQYF.

In its sample, this clonotype was seen many times. The chain carries TRBV7-8 and TRBJ2-1, with 10 bases lining up with TRBD1. The CDR3 has 16 amino acids. Germline loops: CDR1 SGHVS, CDR2 FQNEAQ. V lost 4 bases and J lost 4; bases outside the gene matches: 7. CDR3 amino acids: CASSSPGQGIYNEQFF. The CDR3 bases are TGTGCCAGCAGCTCACCGGGACAGGGGATTTACAATGAGCAGTTCTTC.

V is TRBV5-1 and J is TRBJ2-3; TRBD2 might be the D (6 bases). V gave up 3 bases and J gave up 1 base, with 12 bases separating them. This CDR3 region has 15 residues. Looked up from germline, CDR1 is SGHRS and CDR2 is YFSETQ. DNA of the CDR3: TGCGCCAGCAGCTCCGTGGGGGGTGGCACAGATACGCAGTATTTT. Translating it yields CASSSVGGGTDTQYF.

Only a few counts were recorded for this clonotype. The V call is TRBV27, the J call TRBJ2-3; 13 nucleotides agree with TRBD2. J lost 3 bases, V lost 5 bases, and 8 bases had no gene match. The CDR3 is made up of 17 amino acids. Germline assignment: CDR1 MNHEY and CDR2 SMNVEV (reference sequence). CDR3 sequence (DNA): TGTGCCAGCAGTAAACTAGCGGGAGGGCCTCTGACAGATACGCAGTATTTT. This sequence encodes CASSKLAGGPLTDTQYF.

The sample holds one count of this clonotype. It may be a read error: a sequence one base away is much more abundant. V is TRBV5-3 and J is TRBJ1-1; D remains unclear. TRBV5-3 qualifies as an ORF whose function is uncertain. This CDR3 is built from 21 residues. Here the CDR3 DNA reads TGTGCCAGCAGCTCACCCCGAGACGAGAAGAGAGTTTCGCTTTACAGTTCCCAAGCTTTCTTT. This translates into CASSSPRDEKRVSLYSSQAFF.

In its sample, this clonotype was seen a few times. The chain has TRBV12-3 or TRBV12-4 and TRBJ1-3; D is uncertain. The CDR3 covers 14 residues. V shed 6 bases and J shed 4 bases, with 13 bases lying between them. CDR3 in DNA: TGTGCCAGCAGCTACGGAGGGATCGGAAACACCATATATTTT. The encoded protein is CASSYGGIGNTIYF.

Notes on this clonotype: This may stem from a read error, because a much larger clone lies one nucleotide away. This CDR3 is missing its conserved last phenylalanine or tryptophan, likely due to a read error. V gene TRBV5-6 combines with J gene TRBJ1-5; 7 bases are a match to TRBD1. With 5 bases clipped from V and 1 base from J, the junction kept 6 bases outside the gene matches. Germline CDR1 is SGHDT and CDR2 is YYEEEE. CDR3 length: 15 amino acids. DNA for the CDR3: TGTGCCAGCAGTGAGAGGGGGCTAAGCAATCAGCCCCAGCATCTT. It codes for CASSERGLSNQPQHL.

This clonotype came up a few times. J is TRBJ2-7 and V is TRBV30, with TRBD1 identical over 10 bases. Looked up from germline, CDR1 is GTSNPN and CDR2 is SVGIG (reference sequence). V lost 2 bases and J lost 5; bases outside the gene matches: 6. There are 14 residues in the CDR3. CDR3 region: CAWSRSGTGDEQYF. CDR3 sequence (DNA): TGTGCCTGGAGTCGATCCGGGACAGGGGACGAGCAGTACTTC.

The chain links TRBV6-5 to TRBJ2-1; the match to TRBD1 covers 9 bases. Trimming cost V 0 bases and J 6 bases; bases outside gene matches: 0. Germline V lookup: CDR1 MNHEY, CDR2 SVGAGI. This CDR3 contains 14 residues. The CDR3 sequence is CASSYSQGANEQFF. CDR3 nucleotides: TGTGCCAGCAGTTACTCACAGGGGGCCAATGAGCAGTTCTTC.

This clonotype was observed a few times. The rearrangement links TRBV11-3 to TRBJ2-3, with TRBD2 matching over 16 bases. This CDR3 is built from 18 residues. The V segment lost 4 bases and the J segment 4 bases; nucleotides outside the gene matches: 8. The germline gives CDR1 SGHNT, CDR2 YENEEA. The CDR3 sequence: CASSYGTSGRALADTQYF. The DNA for the CDR3 is TGTGCCAGCAGCTACGGGACTAGCGGGAGGGCCTTAGCAGATACGCAGTATTTT.

This clonotype was observed many times. The J gene is TRBJ2-7, the V gene TRBV28, with TRBD2 matching over 12 bases. The germline V gene has CDR1 MDHEN and CDR2 SYDVKM. J lost 0 bases, V lost 3 bases, and 9 bases had no gene match. The CDR3 is 18 amino acids. CDR3 amino acids: CASSFGTSGPHSSYEQYF. In nucleotides, the CDR3 is TGTGCCAGCAGTTTTGGGACTAGCGGGCCCCACAGCTCCTACGAGCAGTACTTC.

This clonotype was seen more than once but under ten times. The chain couples TRBV5-1 to TRBJ2-2; possibly TRBD2 for D (5 bases). Germline V lookup: CDR1 SGHRS, CDR2 YFSETQ. V lost 0 bases to trimming and J lost 6 bases, with 15 bases between them. CDR3 length: 16 amino acids. CDR3 amino acids: CASSLVEVAGAGELFF. For the CDR3, the DNA is TGCGCCAGCAGCTTGGTGGAAGTAGCCGGGGCCGGGGAGCTGTTTTTT. Drawing the rest from reference TRBV5-1 and TRBJ2-2, the complete variable domain is KAGVTQTPRYLIKTRGQQVTLSCSPISGHRSVSWYQQTPGQGLQFLFEYFSETQRNKGNFPGRFSGRQFSNSRSEMNVSTLELGDSALYLCASSLVEVAGAGELFFGEGSRLTVL.

The chain uses TRBV11-2 and TRBJ2-5; possibly TRBD2 for D (6 bases). Germline CDR1 is SGHAT and CDR2 is FQNNGV. Trimming left V 4 bases short and J 0 bases short, with 12 bases between. The CDR3 runs 15 residues. The CDR3 DNA reads TGTGCCAGCAGCTCCGGGGCGGGGTACCAAGAGACCCAGTACTTC. Protein product: CASSSGAGYQETQYF.

With regard to this clonotype: At one boundary the junction diverges from the germline segment, which might be a read error. V and J are TRBV4-3 and TRBJ1-1, with 8 bases that match TRBD1. Germline values: CDR1 LGHNA, CDR2 YSLEER. This CDR3 has 15 amino acids. The DNA for the CDR3 is TGCGCCAGCAGCCAGGACAGGGTGGTGAACACTGTAGCTTTCTTT. It encodes CASSQDRVVNTVAFF.

This rearrangement joins TRBV5-1 to TRBJ2-5; 13 bases fit TRBD2. V shed 2 bases and J 5 bases; nucleotides not matched to a gene: 6. The CDR3 has 16 amino acids. CDR1 and CDR2 from the germline V gene are SGHRS and YFSETQ. CDR3 nucleotide sequence: TGCGCCAGCAGCTTTGGGACTAGCGGGGTTCGGGAGACCCAGTACTTC. It specifies CASSFGTSGVRETQYF.

This chain links TRBV12-5 with TRBJ2-7; D not certain. V gave up 1 base and J gave up 0 bases, with 7 bases separating them. The CDR3 spans 14 residues. Germline V CDR1 and CDR2: LGHNT, FRNRAP. The CDR3 loop is CASGLAAASYEQYF. For the CDR3, the DNA is TGTGCTAGTGGTTTGGCAGCAGCCTCCTACGAGCAGTACTTC.

The chain uses TRBV20-1 and TRBJ2-3; 7 bases match TRBD2. The CDR3 is 15 amino acids. Germline V CDR1 and CDR2: DFQATT, SNEGSKA (reference sequence). V lost 6 bases, J lost 6 bases, and 15 bases stayed unmatched. CDR3 region: CSAPRVSFGGDTQYF. The CDR3, as DNA: TGCAGTGCCCCCCGAGTTAGCTTCGGGGGGGATACGCAGTATTTT.

This clonotype was counted at least ten times. This chain links TRBV3-1 with TRBJ1-1, with a tentative D call TRBD1 (6 bases). Germline V gives CDR1 LGHDT, CDR2 YNNKEL (reference sequence). V was cut by 4 bases and J by 1 base, with 22 bases left in between. This CDR3 region has 18 residues. The CDR3 DNA is TGTGCCAGCAGCCGTGGCGGGGGGCACGGTGTTAGGAACACTGAAGCTTTCTTT. This codes for CASSRGGGHGVRNTEAFF.

The V call is TRBV19, the J call TRBJ1-5; D ambiguous. The length of the CDR3 is 14 residues. Per the germline V gene, CDR1 is LNHDA and CDR2 is SQIVND (reference sequence). V was shortened by 7 bases and J by 0 bases, with 10 bases between the two germline ends. This chain's CDR3 is CASNPDHSNQPQHF. As DNA, the CDR3 is TGTGCCAGTAACCCGGACCATAGCAATCAGCCCCAGCATTTT. Full variable domain (outside the CDR3, taken from reference TRBV19 and TRBJ1-5): DGGITQSPKYLFRKEGQNVTLSCEQNLNHDAMYWYRQDPGQGLRLIYYSQIVNDFQKGDIAEGYSVSREKKESFPLTVTSAQKNPTAFYLCASNPDHSNQPQHFGDGTRLSIL.